These 18 T cell receptor beta chains came from one sample sequenced in a study of blood T cell repertoires in COVID-19. Profiled with immunoSEQ multiplex PCR; TCRdb holds only in-frame clones, not every one. The table shows around 300,000 clones, with roughly nine tenths occurring only once. The sequenced material came from PBMCs or T cells enriched from blood (not recorded which). The source is a woman under 30 who had recovered from COVID-19.

V and J are TRBV2 and TRBJ1-5; D possibly corresponds to TRBD1 (5 bases). Germline V gives CDR1 SNHLY, CDR2 FYNNEI. The V gene lost 1 base and the J gene lost 3 bases, with 13 bases spanning the gap. The CDR3 has 16 residues. CDR3 in DNA: TGTGCCAGCAGTGAAGGAGCCCAGGGATACAATCAGCCCCAGCATTTT. It translates to CASSEGAQGYNQPQHF.

The chain employs TRBV12-5 and TRBJ2-7; D is undetermined. Germline V gives CDR1 LGHNT, CDR2 FRNRAP. This CDR3 spans 13 amino acids. V was pared by 1 base and J by 3 bases, with 7 bases between. The CDR3 loop reads CASGLGQDYEQYF. CDR3 nucleotide sequence: TGTGCTAGTGGTTTGGGGCAGGACTACGAGCAGTACTTC. Supplemented by reference TRBV12-5 and TRBJ2-7, the full variable domain reads DARVTQTPRHKVTEMGQEVTMRCQPILGHNTVFWYRQTMMQGLELLAYFRNRAPLDDSGMPKDRFSAEMPDATLATLKIQPSEPRDSAVYFCASGLGQDYEQYFGPGTRLTVT.

The V gene is TRBV2, the J gene TRBJ2-3; the D gene is possibly TRBD1 (6 bases). The germline CDR1 and CDR2 sequences are SNHLY and FYNNEI. The CDR3 runs to 13 residues. Trimming left V 4 bases short and J 3 bases short, with 8 bases between. The CDR3 sequence: CASSGTGTDTQYF. The DNA of the CDR3 is TGTGCCAGCAGTGGCACAGGGACAGATACGCAGTATTTT.

V is TRBV6-5 and J is TRBJ1-5, with 8 bases that match TRBD1. V lost 6 bases, J lost 3 bases, and 4 bases stayed unmatched. The germline gives CDR1 MNHEY, CDR2 SVGAGI. This CDR3 is 14 amino acids long. CDR3 in DNA: TGTGCCAGCAGGGGGACAGGATCCAATCAGCCCCAGCATTTT. Translation gives CASRGTGSNQPQHF.

This clone was seen a handful of times. This sequence joins TRBV11-2 and TRBJ2-7; perhaps TRBD1 as D (6 bases). Germline values: CDR1 SGHAT, CDR2 FQNNGV. The V end was cut by 1 base, the J end by 3 bases, with 10 bases between. This CDR3 region has 14 residues. The CDR3 nucleotides read TGTGCCAGCAGCTTAGGGGGACAAATCTACGAGCAGTACTTC. Translating gives CASSLGGQIYEQYF. Using reference TRBV11-2 and TRBJ2-7 for the parts outside the CDR3, the full variable domain is EAGVAQSPRYKIIEKRQSVAFWCNPISGHATLYWYQQILGQGPKLLIQFQNNGVVDDSQLPKDRFSAERLKGVDSTLKIQPAKLEDSAVYLCASSLGGQIYEQYFGPGTRLTVT.

V gene TRBV2 combines with J gene TRBJ2-7, with a tentative D call TRBD2 (6 bases). V shed 2 bases and J shed 3 bases, with 17 bases lying between them. This CDR3 region has 16 residues. The germline V gene encodes CDR1 SNHLY and CDR2 FYNNEI. The CDR3, as DNA: TGTGCCAGCAGTGAACGGGAGTTGTCGGGACTCTACGAGCAGTACTTC. Its translation: CASSERELSGLYEQYF.

About this clone: This sample includes further DNA sequences coding for the same CDR3. This chain connects TRBV2 to TRBJ2-1; TRBD2 matches at 11 bases. CDR3 size: 15 residues. CDR1 SNHLY and CDR2 FYNNEI come from the germline V gene. Trimming cost V 4 bases and J 4 bases; bases outside gene matches: 3. The CDR3 reads CASSGASGGYNEQFF. Here the CDR3 DNA reads TGTGCCAGCAGTGGTGCTAGCGGGGGGTACAATGAGCAGTTCTTC.

CDR3 DNA: TGTGCCAGCAGCCAGGGACTAGCGGGGGGGCACGAGCAGTACTTC. It translates to CASSQGLAGGHEQYF. This chain joins TRBV7-2 and TRBJ2-7, with 16 bases identical to TRBD2. The CDR3 length is 15 residues. Germline CDR1 reads SGHTA; CDR2 reads FQGNSA. V was pared by 5 bases and J by 5 bases, with 3 bases of the junction left unmatched.

The chain is built from TRBV19 and TRBJ1-1; 8 bases are shared with TRBD1. V lost 5 bases and J lost 3; bases outside the gene matches: 5. CDR3 size: 14 residues. Germline V gene sequence: CDR1 LNHDA, CDR2 SQIVND (reference sequence). The CDR3 spells CASSQGAGYTEAFF. The CDR3 nucleotides are TGTGCCAGTAGTCAGGGGGCTGGGTACACTGAAGCTTTCTTT.

This clone occurred once. The rearrangement joins TRBV14 to TRBJ2-1; 11 nucleotides match TRBD2. Germline CDR1 SGHDN, CDR2 FVKESK. This CDR3 contains 16 residues. With V trimmed by 6 bases and J by 0 bases, 4 bases remained unmatched. The CDR3 DNA is TGTGCCAGCAGACCAACTAGCGGGAGCTCCTACAATGAGCAGTTCTTC. This gives the protein CASRPTSGSSYNEQFF. The variable domain in full, with the rest retrieved from reference TRBV14 and TRBJ2-1, is EAGVTQFPSHSVIEKGQTVTLRCDPISGHDNLYWYRRVMGKEIKFLLHFVKESKQDESGMPNNRFLAERTGGTYSTLKVQPAELEDSGVYFCASRPTSGSSYNEQFFGPGTRLTVL.

The chain joins TRBV4-1 to TRBJ1-1, with TRBD1 matching 7 bases. Trimming took 3 bases from V and 7 from J; bases not matched to a gene: 5. Germline assignment: CDR1 MGHRA and CDR2 YSYEKL. The CDR3 spans 13 residues. CDR3 sequence: CASSHRQGSEAFF. The CDR3 DNA is TGCGCCAGCAGCCACCGACAGGGCAGTGAAGCTTTCTTT.

The chain employs TRBV18 and TRBJ1-1; TRBD1 is a possible D gene (6 bases). CDR1 is KGHSH and CDR2 is LQKENI in the germline V gene. This CDR3 contains 13 residues. Trimming removed 4 bases at V and 3 bases at J, with 9 bases between. The CDR3 bases are TGTGCCAGCTCACAAAACAGGGACACTGAAGCTTTCTTT. This gives the protein CASSQNRDTEAFF.

This chain joins TRBV15 and TRBJ2-1; 9 positions match TRBD1. The CDR3 extends over 17 amino acids. Germline lookup yields CDR1 LNHNV and CDR2 YYDKDF (reference sequence). Germline trimming cut 1 base from V and 0 bases from J; bases unmatched to any gene: 4. As DNA, the CDR3 is TGTGCCACCAGCAGAGGGAGACAGGGGGACTCCTACAATGAGCAGTTCTTC. Protein product: CATSRGRQGDSYNEQFF.

The chain combines TRBV19 with TRBJ1-2; D perhaps matches TRBD1 (6 bases). Germline CDR1 is LNHDA and CDR2 is SQIVND (reference sequence). The CDR3 is 15 residues long. The ends were cut back, 4 bases at V and 4 bases at J, with 16 bases in the middle. The CDR3, as DNA: TGTGCCAGTAGTACCTGGACAGTTCGGGGCTATGGCTACACCTTC. Its protein product is CASSTWTVRGYGYTF.

The chain couples TRBV2 to TRBJ2-1; TRBD2 aligns across 8 bases. CDR1 and CDR2 from the germline V gene are SNHLY and FYNNEI. Trimming took 5 bases from V and 14 from J; bases not matched to a gene: 11. This CDR3 region has 13 residues. CDR3 DNA sequence: TGTGCCAGCAGTAAGGAAAGCGGGGGTCTGGAGTTCTTC. It translates to CASSKESGGLEFF.

The chain combines TRBV5-1 with TRBJ2-1; TRBD2 matches 15 bases. V gave up 5 bases and J gave up 1 base; unmatched junction bases: 4. CDR3 length: 17 amino acids. Germline assignment: CDR1 SGHRS and CDR2 YFSETQ. The CDR3 loop is CASSFGLAGGSYNEQFF. CDR3 DNA sequence: TGCGCCAGCAGTTTTGGACTAGCGGGGGGGTCCTACAATGAGCAGTTCTTC.

The chain joins TRBV7-9 to TRBJ2-5, with no clear D. V was clipped by 2 bases and J by 4 bases, with 8 bases between them. The CDR3 has 13 residues. The germline gives CDR1 SEHNR, CDR2 FQNEAQ (reference sequence). CDR3 sequence: CASSLPLVETQYF. The CDR3 nucleotides read TGTGCCAGCAGCTTACCTCTCGTAGAGACCCAGTACTTC.

As concerns this clone: At one end, the junction sequence differs from germline, possibly due to a read error. V gene TRBV7-7 combines with J gene TRBJ2-3; 14 nucleotides line up with TRBD2. CDR1 is SSHAT and CDR2 is FNYEAQ in the germline V gene (reference sequence). CDR3 length: 17 residues. CDR3 sequence (DNA): TGTGCTAGCAGCTTACGACTAGCGGGGGGGCCGGTAGATACGCAGTATTTT. Amino acids: CASSLRLAGGPVDTQYF.